One T cell receptor beta chain is described in this entry. Antigen specificity is unknown. Researchers built TCR beta cDNA using 5'RACE template switching with UMIs. TCRdb reprocessed the 5' RACE reads, keeping one entry per CDR3 protein, no DNA. Its table records about 550,000 distinct CDR3 sequences. This specimen belongs to a study of T cells expressing NK-cell markers. The length of the CDR3 is 16 residues. Germline CDR1 and CDR2: KGHSH and LQKENI. Study observations and caveats: The study did not resolve the HCMV specificity of expanded NKG2C+ T cell clones. A range of about 1.0-7.0% of CD8+ T cells consisted of dominant NKG2C+ clonotypes in more than five donors.

The chain has TRBV18 and TRBJ2-5; there is no DNA to check the TCRdb D call of TRBD1. The clonotype was recovered from a young man in good health. Material for sequencing was blood T cells: a sorted CD56 or NKG2C T cell subset, CD4+ or CD8+ T cells, or bulk PBMC T cells (not recorded which). CDR3 region: CASSPGTAHHQETQYF.